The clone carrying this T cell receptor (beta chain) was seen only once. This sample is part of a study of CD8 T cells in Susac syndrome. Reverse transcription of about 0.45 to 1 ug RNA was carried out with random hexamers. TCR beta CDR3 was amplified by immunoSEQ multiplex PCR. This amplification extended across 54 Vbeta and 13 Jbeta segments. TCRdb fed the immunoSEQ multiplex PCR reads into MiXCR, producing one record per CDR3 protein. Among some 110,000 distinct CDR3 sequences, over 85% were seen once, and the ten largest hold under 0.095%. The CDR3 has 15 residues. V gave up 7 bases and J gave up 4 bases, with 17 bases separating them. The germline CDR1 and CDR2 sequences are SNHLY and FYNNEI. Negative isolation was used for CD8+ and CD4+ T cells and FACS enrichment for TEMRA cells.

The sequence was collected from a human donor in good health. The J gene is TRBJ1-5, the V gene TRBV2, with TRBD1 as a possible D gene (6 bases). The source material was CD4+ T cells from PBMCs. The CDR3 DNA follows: TGTGCCAGCAACAAACAGGGTTATGGTAATCAGCCCCAGCATTTT. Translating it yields CASNKQGYGNQPQHF.